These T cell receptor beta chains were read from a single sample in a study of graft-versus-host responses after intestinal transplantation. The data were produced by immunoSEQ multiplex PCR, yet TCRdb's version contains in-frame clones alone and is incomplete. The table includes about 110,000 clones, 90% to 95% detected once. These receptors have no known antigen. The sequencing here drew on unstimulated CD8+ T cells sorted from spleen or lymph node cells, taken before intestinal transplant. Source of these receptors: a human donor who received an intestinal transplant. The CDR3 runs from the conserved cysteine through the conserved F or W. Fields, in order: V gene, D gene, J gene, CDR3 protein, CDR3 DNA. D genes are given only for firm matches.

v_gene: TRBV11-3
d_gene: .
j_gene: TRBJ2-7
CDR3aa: CASSNRERDYEQYF
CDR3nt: TGTGCCAGCAGCAACAGGGAACGAGACTACGAGCAGTACTTC

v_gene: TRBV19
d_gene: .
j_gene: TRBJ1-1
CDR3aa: CASSMRRTEAFF
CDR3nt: TGTGCCAGTAGTATGAGGAGGACTGAAGCTTTCTTT

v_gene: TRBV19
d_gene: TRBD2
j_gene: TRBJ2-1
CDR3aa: CASSLAGSSYNEQFF
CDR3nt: TGTGCCAGTAGTCTAGCGGGGAGCTCCTACAATGAGCAGTTCTTC

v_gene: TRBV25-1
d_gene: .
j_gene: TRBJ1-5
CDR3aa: CASSEMGAGQPQHF
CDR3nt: TGTGCCAGCAGTGAAATGGGGGCGGGTCAGCCCCAGCATTTT

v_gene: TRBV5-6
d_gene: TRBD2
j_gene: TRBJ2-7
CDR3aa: CASAGLATYEQYF
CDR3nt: TGTGCGAGCGCGGGACTAGCGACCTACGAGCAGTACTTC

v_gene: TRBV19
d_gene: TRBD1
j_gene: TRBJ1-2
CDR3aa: CASSIWEGRGLGNGYTF
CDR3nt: TGTGCCAGTAGTATCTGGGAAGGCAGGGGGCTCGGAAATGGCTACACCTTC

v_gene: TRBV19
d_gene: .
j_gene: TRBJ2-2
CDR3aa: CASSNLPAPGELFF
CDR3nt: TGTGCCAGTAGTAACCTCCCGGCCCCCGGGGAGCTGTTTTTT

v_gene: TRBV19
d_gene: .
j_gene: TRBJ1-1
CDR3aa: CASSWVGSEAFF
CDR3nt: TGTGCCAGTAGTTGGGTGGGCTCTGAAGCTTTCTTT

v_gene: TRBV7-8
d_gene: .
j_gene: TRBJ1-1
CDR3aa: CASSSPGGTEAFF
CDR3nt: TGTGCCAGCAGCTCGCCCGGGGGCACTGAAGCTTTCTTT

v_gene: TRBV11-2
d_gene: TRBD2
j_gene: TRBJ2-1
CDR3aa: CASSLSGRSSYNEQFF
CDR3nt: TGTGCCAGCAGCTTAAGCGGGAGGAGCTCCTACAATGAGCAGTTCTTC

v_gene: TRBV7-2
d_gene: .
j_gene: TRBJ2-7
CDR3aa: CASSFIGGGQAFDEQYF
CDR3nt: TGTGCCAGCAGCTTTATAGGGGGGGGCCAGGCTTTCGACGAGCAGTACTTC

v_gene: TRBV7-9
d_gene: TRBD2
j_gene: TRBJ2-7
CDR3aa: CASSSPTSGRTYEQYF
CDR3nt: TGTGCCAGCAGCTCCCCGACTAGCGGGAGAACCTACGAGCAGTACTTC

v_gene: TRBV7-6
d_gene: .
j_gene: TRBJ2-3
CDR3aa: CASSPTLGTTDTQYF
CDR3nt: TGTGCCAGCAGCCCGACCCTGGGAACAACAGATACGCAGTATTTT

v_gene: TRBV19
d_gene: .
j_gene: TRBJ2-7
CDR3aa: CASSGREDFYEQYF
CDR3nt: TGTGCCAGTAGTGGCCGCGAGGACTTCTACGAGCAGTACTTC

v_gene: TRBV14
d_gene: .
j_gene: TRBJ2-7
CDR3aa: CASSQDYGATNEQYF
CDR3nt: TGTGCCAGCAGCCAAGATTATGGGGCGACCAACGAGCAGTACTTC

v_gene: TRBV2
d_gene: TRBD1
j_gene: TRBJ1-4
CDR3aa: CASFRGRTNEKLFF
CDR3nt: TGTGCCAGCTTCAGGGGGCGGACTAATGAAAAACTGTTTTTT

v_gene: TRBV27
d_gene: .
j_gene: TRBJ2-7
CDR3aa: CASSLGRSYEQYF
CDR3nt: TGTGCCAGCAGTTTAGGAAGGTCCTACGAGCAGTACTTC

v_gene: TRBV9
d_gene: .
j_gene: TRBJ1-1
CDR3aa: CASSDPGTTGPNTEAFF
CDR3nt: TGTGCCAGCAGCGACCCAGGGACCACAGGACCTAACACTGAAGCTTTCTTT

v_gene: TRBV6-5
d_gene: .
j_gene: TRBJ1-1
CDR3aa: CASSHVMWGTEAFF
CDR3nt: TGTGCCAGCAGTCACGTGATGTGGGGGACTGAAGCTTTCTTT

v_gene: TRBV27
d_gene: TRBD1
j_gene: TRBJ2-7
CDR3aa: CASSLSGGQGAFEQYF
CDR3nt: TGTGCCAGCAGTTTATCGGGGGGACAGGGGGCTTTCGAGCAGTACTTC

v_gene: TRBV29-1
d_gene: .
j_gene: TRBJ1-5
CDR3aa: CSVHRRDSNQPQHF
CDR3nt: TGCAGCGTTCATAGACGTGATAGCAATCAGCCCCAGCATTTT

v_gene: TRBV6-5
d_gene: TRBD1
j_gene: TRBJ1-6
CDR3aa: CASSYSRDSYNSPLHF
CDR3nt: TGTGCCAGCAGTTACTCCCGGGACAGTTATAATTCACCCCTCCACTTT